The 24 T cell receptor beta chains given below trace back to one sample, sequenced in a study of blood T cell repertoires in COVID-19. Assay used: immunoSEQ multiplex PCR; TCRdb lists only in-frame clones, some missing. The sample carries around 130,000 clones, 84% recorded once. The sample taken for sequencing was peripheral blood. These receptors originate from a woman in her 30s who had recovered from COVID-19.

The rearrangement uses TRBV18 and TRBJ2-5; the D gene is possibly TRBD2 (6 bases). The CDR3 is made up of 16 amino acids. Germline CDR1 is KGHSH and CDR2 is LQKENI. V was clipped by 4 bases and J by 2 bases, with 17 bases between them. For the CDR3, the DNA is TGTGCCAGCTCACTCAAAGCGGGTGGGGCACAAGAGACCCAGTACTTC. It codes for CASSLKAGGAQETQYF.

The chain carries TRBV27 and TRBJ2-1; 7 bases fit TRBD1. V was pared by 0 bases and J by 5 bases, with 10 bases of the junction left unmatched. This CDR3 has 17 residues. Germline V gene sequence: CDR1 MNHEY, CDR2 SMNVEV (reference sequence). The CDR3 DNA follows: TGTGCCAGCAGTTTATCGAGGGGGACAGCGACGAACAATGAGCAGTTCTTC. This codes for CASSLSRGTATNNEQFF.

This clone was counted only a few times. CDR3 coding DNA: TGTGCCAGCAGCGGACAGGTTAACTATGGCTACACCTTC. It yields the protein CASSGQVNYGYTF. This sequence joins TRBV7-2 and TRBJ1-2, with TRBD1 matching over 7 bases. This CDR3 has 13 amino acids. Trimming cost V 5 bases and J 1 base; bases outside gene matches: 1. In germline, CDR1 is SGHTA, CDR2 FQGNSA.

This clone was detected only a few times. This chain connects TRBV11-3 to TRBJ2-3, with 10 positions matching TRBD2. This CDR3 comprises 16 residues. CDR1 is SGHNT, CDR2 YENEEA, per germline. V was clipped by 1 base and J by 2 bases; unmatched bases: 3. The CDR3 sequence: CASSLASGRDTDTQYF. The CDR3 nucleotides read TGTGCCAGCAGCTTAGCTAGCGGGAGAGACACAGATACGCAGTATTTT. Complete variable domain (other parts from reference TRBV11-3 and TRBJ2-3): EAGVVQSPRYKIIEKKQPVAFWCNPISGHNTLYWYLQNLGQGPELLIRYENEEAVDDSQLPKDRFSAERLKGVDSTLKIQPAELGDSAVYLCASSLASGRDTDTQYFGPGTRLTVL.

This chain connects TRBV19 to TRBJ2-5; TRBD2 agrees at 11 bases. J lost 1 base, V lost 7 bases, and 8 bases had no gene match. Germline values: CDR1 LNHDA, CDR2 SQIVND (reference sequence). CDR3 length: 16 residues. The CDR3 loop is CASKPLAGESQETQYF. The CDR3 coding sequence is TGTGCCAGTAAACCACTAGCGGGAGAATCCCAAGAGACCCAGTACTTC.

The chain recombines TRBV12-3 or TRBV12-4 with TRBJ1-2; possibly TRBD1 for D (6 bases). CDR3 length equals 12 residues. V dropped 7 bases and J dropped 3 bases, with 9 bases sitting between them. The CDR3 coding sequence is TGTGCCAGCAATTCAGGGGACTATGGCTACACCTTC. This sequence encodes CASNSGDYGYTF.

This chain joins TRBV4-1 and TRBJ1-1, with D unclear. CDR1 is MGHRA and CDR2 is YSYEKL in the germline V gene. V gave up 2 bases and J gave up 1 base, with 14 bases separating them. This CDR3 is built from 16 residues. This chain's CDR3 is CASSQSREAPNTEAFF. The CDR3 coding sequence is TGCGCCAGCAGCCAAAGTAGAGAGGCGCCGAACACTGAAGCTTTCTTT.

CDR3 protein: CASSPGQGPYEQYF. The CDR3 DNA reads TGCGCCAGCAGCCCGGGACAGGGGCCCTACGAGCAGTACTTC. V usage is TRBV5-1 and J usage is TRBJ2-7; 10 bases line up with TRBD1. The CDR3 covers 14 residues. Germline V gene sequence: CDR1 SGHRS, CDR2 YFSETQ. V shed 4 bases and J 2 bases; nucleotides not matched to a gene: 3.

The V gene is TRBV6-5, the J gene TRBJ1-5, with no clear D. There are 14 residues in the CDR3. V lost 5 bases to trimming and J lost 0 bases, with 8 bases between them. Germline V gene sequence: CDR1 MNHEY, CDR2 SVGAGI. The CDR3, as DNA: TGTGCCAGCAGTCCTCAGTATAGCAATCAGCCCCAGCATTTT. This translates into CASSPQYSNQPQHF.

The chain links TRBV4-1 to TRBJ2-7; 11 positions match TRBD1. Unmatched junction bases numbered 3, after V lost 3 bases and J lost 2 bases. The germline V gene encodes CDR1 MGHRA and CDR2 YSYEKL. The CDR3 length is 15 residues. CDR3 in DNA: TGCGCCAGCAGCCACCCGGGACAGGGGGCCTACGAGCAGTACTTC. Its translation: CASSHPGQGAYEQYF.

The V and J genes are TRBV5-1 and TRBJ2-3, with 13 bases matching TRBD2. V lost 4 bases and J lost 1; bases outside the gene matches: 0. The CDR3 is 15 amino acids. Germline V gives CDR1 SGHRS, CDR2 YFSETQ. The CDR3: CASSGTSGGTDTQYF. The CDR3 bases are TGCGCCAGCAGCGGGACTAGCGGGGGCACAGATACGCAGTATTTT.

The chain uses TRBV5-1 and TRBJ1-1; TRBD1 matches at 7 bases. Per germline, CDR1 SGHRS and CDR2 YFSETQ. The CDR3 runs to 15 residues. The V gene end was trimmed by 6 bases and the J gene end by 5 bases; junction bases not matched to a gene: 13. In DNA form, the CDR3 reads TGCGCCAGCACCCGGGACCCGGACAGGACGACTGAAGCTTTCTTT. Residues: CASTRDPDRTTEAFF.

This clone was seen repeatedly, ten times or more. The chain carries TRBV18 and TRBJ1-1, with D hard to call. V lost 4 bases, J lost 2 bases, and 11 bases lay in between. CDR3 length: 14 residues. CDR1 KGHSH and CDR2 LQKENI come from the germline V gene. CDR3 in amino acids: CASSLMGSNTEAFF. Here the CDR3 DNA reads TGTGCCAGCTCACTAATGGGCAGTAACACTGAAGCTTTCTTT.

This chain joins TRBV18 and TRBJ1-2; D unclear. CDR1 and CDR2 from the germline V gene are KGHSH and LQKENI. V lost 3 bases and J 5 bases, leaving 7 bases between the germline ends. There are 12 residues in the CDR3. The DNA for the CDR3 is TGTGCCAGCTCACCCTTAGCTTATGGCTACACCTTC. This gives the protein CASSPLAYGYTF.

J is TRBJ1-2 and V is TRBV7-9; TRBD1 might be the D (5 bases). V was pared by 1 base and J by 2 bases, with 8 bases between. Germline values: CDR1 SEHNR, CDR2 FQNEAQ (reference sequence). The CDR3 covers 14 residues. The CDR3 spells CASSLVTGNYGYTF. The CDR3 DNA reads TGTGCCAGCAGCTTAGTAACAGGAAACTATGGCTACACCTTC.

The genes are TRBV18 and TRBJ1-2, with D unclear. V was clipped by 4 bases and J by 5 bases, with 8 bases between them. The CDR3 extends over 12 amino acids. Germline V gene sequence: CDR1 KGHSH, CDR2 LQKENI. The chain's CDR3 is CASSRSDYGYTF. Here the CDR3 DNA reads TGTGCCAGCTCACGGTCAGATTATGGCTACACCTTC.

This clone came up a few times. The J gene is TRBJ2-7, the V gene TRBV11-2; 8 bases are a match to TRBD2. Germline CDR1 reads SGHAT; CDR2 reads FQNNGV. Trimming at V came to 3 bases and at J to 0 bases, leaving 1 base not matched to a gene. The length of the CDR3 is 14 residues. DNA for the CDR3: TGTGCCAGCAGCTTTAGCGGGAACTCCTACGAGCAGTACTTC. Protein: CASSFSGNSYEQYF.

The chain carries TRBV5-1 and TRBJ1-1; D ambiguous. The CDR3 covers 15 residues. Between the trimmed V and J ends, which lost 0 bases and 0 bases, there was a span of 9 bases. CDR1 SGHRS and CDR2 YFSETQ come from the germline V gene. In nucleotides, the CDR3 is TGCGCCAGCAGCTTGGTCCCAGACATGAACACTGAAGCTTTCTTT. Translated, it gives CASSLVPDMNTEAFF. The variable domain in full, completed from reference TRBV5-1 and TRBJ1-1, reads KAGVTQTPRYLIKTRGQQVTLSCSPISGHRSVSWYQQTPGQGLQFLFEYFSETQRNKGNFPGRFSGRQFSNSRSEMNVSTLELGDSALYLCASSLVPDMNTEAFFGQGTRLTVV.

Written as DNA, the CDR3 is TGTGCCTGGACGGGGATGAACACTGAAGCTTTCTTT. Amino acid sequence: CAWTGMNTEAFF. The chain has TRBV30 and TRBJ1-1; D uncertain. V lost 4 bases and J 0 bases, leaving 6 bases between the germline ends. The CDR3 sequence is 12 residues long. Germline CDR1 is GTSNPN and CDR2 is SVGIG (reference sequence). Variable domain in full (rest from reference TRBV30 and TRBJ1-1): SQTIHQWPATLVQPVGSPLSLECTVEGTSNPNLYWYRQAAGRGLQLLFYSVGIGQISSEVPQNLSASRPQDRQFILSSKKLLLSDSGFYLCAWTGMNTEAFFGQGTRLTVV.

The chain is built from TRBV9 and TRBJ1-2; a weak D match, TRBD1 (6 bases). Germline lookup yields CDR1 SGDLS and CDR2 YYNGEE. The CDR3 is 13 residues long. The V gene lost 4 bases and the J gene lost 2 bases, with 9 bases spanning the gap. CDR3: CASSPGQNYGYTF. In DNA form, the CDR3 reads TGTGCCAGCAGCCCCGGACAGAACTATGGCTACACCTTC.

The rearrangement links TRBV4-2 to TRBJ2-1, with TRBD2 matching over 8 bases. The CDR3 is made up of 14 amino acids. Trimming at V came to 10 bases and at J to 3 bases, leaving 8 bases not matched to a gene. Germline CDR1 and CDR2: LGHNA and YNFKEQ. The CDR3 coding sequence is TGTGCCATTTACTGCGGGAGGTTCTACAATGAGCAGTTCTTC. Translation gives CAIYCGRFYNEQFF.

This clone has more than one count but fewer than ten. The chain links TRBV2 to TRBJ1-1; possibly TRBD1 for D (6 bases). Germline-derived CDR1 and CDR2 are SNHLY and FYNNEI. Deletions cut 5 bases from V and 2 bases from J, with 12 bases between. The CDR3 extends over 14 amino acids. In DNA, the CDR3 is TGTGCCAGCAGTTGGACAGAGGCTAACACTGAAGCTTTCTTT. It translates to CASSWTEANTEAFF.

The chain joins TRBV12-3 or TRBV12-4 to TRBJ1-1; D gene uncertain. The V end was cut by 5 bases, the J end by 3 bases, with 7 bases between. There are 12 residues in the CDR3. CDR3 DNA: TGTGCCAGCAGTACGAGATACACTGAAGCTTTCTTT. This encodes CASSTRYTEAFF.

The CDR3 protein is CASSMKGVTTEAFF. In nucleotides, the CDR3 is TGTGCCAGTAGTATGAAGGGGGTCACAACTGAAGCTTTCTTT. The chain recombines TRBV19 with TRBJ1-1, with D possibly being TRBD1 (6 bases). This CDR3 is 14 amino acids long. CDR1 is LNHDA, CDR2 SQIVND, per germline (reference sequence). V was clipped by 3 bases and J by 5 bases, with 13 bases between them.